This TCR beta chain was sequenced in a study of cytomegalovirus exposure and HLA in healthy donors. Whole-study findings and limits: Productive rates of about 90% or about 30% were seen for most TCR beta V segments in an earlier analysis. The authors later found TCR association rates varying by HLA locus, with DRB1 most and HLA-C fewest. Reportedly, diagnosis of cytomegalovirus status by the classifier showed high specificity and sensitivity.

With 7 bases removed from V and 6 bases from J, the gap between germline ends came to 25 bases. The CDR3 totals 17 residues. The germline V gene has CDR1 MGHRA and CDR2 YSYEKL. This PCR relied on a set of 60 Vbeta primers and 13 Jbeta primers. Original processing notes: Approximately 80 million unique TCR beta chains, roughly 11 million of them shared, were counted by a later analysis. TCRdb's copy holds only in-frame clones and misses some; the assay was immunoSEQ multiplex PCR. V, J and clone size are taken as reported in that table, and D and trimming were inferred from the DNA itself. The sample includes some 270,000 clones, roughly 80% of them seen just once. As for this clone: The antigen is unknown.

The specimen was PBMCs. This TCR came from a girl aged 2-15 years in good health and CMV-seronegative. The rearrangement joins TRBV4-1 to TRBJ2-1; D remains ambiguous. CDR3 nucleotide sequence: TGCGCCAGCAAGTCGCCGACGAGAGGTTTTATGTCCAATGAGCAGTTCTTC. As protein: CASKSPTRGFMSNEQFF.